The next 15 T cell receptor beta chains were all read from a single sample in a study of T cell responses to AZD1222 COVID-19 vaccine. Method: immunoSEQ multiplex PCR; TCRdb's copy keeps in-frame clones and lacks some. The sample lists around 99,000 clones, around 90% occurring once. The starting material was peripheral blood, obtained on day 0 of AZD1222 vaccination. These receptors came from an adult in good health.

This clone has only one observation. This rearrangement joins TRBV6-5 to TRBJ2-7; 7 nucleotides agree with TRBD2. The CDR3 length is 12 residues. V shed 8 bases, J shed 2 bases, and the junction held 3 bases outside the gene matches. Per the germline V gene, CDR1 is MNHEY and CDR2 is SVGAGI. CDR3 amino acids: CASGSGAYEQYF. The CDR3 DNA reads as TGTGCCAGCGGGAGCGGGGCCTACGAGCAGTACTTC.

The chain couples TRBV2 to TRBJ1-5; D uncertain. Germline loops: CDR1 SNHLY, CDR2 FYNNEI. The length of the CDR3 is 15 residues. The V gene lost 6 bases and the J gene lost 1 base, with 13 bases spanning the gap. The CDR3 is CASRADGGSNQPQHF. The CDR3 bases are TGTGCCAGCAGAGCCGATGGCGGCAGCAATCAGCCCCAGCATTTT.

The chain is built from TRBV5-4 and TRBJ2-7; D might be TRBD1 (5 bases). With 1 base removed from V and 3 bases from J, the gap between germline ends came to 11 bases. The CDR3 length is 14 residues. Germline V lookup: CDR1 SGHNT, CDR2 YYREEE (reference sequence). The CDR3 DNA reads TGTGCCAGCAGCTTGACAGGACACGACTACGAGCAGTACTTC. This encodes CASSLTGHDYEQYF.

V gene TRBV28 combines with J gene TRBJ1-4; TRBD1 matches 9 bases. The J segment lost 7 bases and the V segment lost 5 bases, leaving 5 bases of the junction unmatched. The CDR3 runs 14 residues. Germline CDR1 and CDR2: MDHEN and SYDVKM. The DNA of the CDR3 is TGTGCCAGCAGTACGGGGGGACAGGGTGAAAAACTGTTTTTT. Protein sequence: CASSTGGQGEKLFF.

The chain combines TRBV23-1 with TRBJ1-3; unclear D gene. TRBV23-1 is classed as an ORF, of uncertain function. V shed 1 base and J shed 4 bases, with 8 bases lying between them. The CDR3 extends over 14 amino acids. DNA of the CDR3: TGCGCCAGCAGTCAATTAAAACACGGAAACACCATATATTTT. It codes for CASSQLKHGNTIYF.

This clone was detected a few times. The chain employs TRBV4-1 and TRBJ1-1; weak D call: TRBD1 (6 bases). Per the germline V gene, CDR1 is MGHRA and CDR2 is YSYEKL. CDR3 size: 15 residues. V was shortened by 0 bases and J by 3 bases, with 11 bases between the two germline ends. CDR3 DNA: TGCGCCAGCAGCCAAGATTGGAGGGGGGACACTGAAGCTTTCTTT. It encodes CASSQDWRGDTEAFF.

The chain carries TRBV2 and TRBJ2-7; tentatively, D is TRBD2 (6 bases). V was pared by 6 bases and J by 6 bases, with 15 bases between. Germline loops: CDR1 SNHLY, CDR2 FYNNEI. This CDR3 is 13 amino acids long. The CDR3 is CASRLAAPTEQYF. The CDR3, as DNA: TGTGCCAGCAGATTAGCGGCCCCTACCGAGCAGTACTTC.

The V and J genes are TRBV7-9 and TRBJ2-7; weak D call: TRBD1 (6 bases). The CDR3 sequence is 15 residues long. Germline CDR1 reads SEHNR; CDR2 reads FQNEAQ (reference sequence). Trimming stripped 6 bases from V and 0 bases from J, with 15 bases between. This CDR3 is CASRPGVLSSYEQYF. In DNA form, the CDR3 reads TGTGCCAGCAGACCAGGGGTCCTCTCCTCCTACGAGCAGTACTTC.

The CDR3 bases are TGTGCCAGCAGCAAATTGGACCACCAAGAGACCCAGTACTTC. This gives the protein CASSKLDHQETQYF. This rearrangement joins TRBV21-1 to TRBJ2-5. TRBV21-1 is designated a pseudogene. This CDR3 region has 14 residues.

This chain links TRBV10-3 with TRBJ2-7; 10 bases are a match to TRBD2. The J segment lost 6 bases and the V segment lost 3 bases, leaving 5 bases of the junction unmatched. Germline V gene lookup returns CDR1 ENHRY and CDR2 SYGVKD. This CDR3 has 14 amino acids. CDR3 bases: TGTGCCATCAGTGAAGTAGCGGGAGGTTCCGAGCAGTACTTC. It encodes CAISEVAGGSEQYF.

The chain links TRBV30 to TRBJ1-5; 9 bases map to TRBD1. Germline V gene data show CDR1 as GTSNPN and CDR2 as SVGIG (reference sequence). This CDR3 has 15 residues. V was pared by 3 bases and J by 2 bases, with 5 bases of the junction left unmatched. The CDR3 DNA is TGTGCCTGGAGCGGGAGGACAGGGGGCAATCAGCCCCAGCATTTT. Translation: CAWSGRTGGNQPQHF.

The chain joins TRBV3-1 (or the pseudogene TRBV3-2) to TRBJ1-2; no clear D. V lost 0 bases and J lost 8, with 16 bases in between. Germline V lookup: CDR1 LGHDT, CDR2 YNNKEL (reference sequence). This CDR3 contains 15 residues. In DNA, the CDR3 is TGTGCCAGCAGCCAAGATACCGGGCGGTCTGGGGGCTACACCTTC. Residues: CASSQDTGRSGGYTF.

This clone has just one count. V gene TRBV30 combines with J gene TRBJ2-5, with D possibly TRBD2 on 6 matching bases. Trimming took off 8 bases at V and 4 bases at J, with 17 bases between the two ends. Germline assignment: CDR1 GTSNPN and CDR2 SVGIG (reference sequence). The CDR3 runs 13 residues. CDR3 residues: CATGPGLLETQYF. The CDR3, as DNA: TGTGCCACCGGACCGGGACTTCTAGAGACCCAGTACTTC.

The chain is built from TRBV11-2 and TRBJ1-2; perhaps TRBD1 as D (5 bases). The CDR3 runs 14 residues. CDR1 SGHAT and CDR2 FQNNGV come from the germline V gene. V lost 5 bases to trimming and J lost 4 bases, with 14 bases between them. The CDR3 nucleotides read TGTGCCAGCAGCCTAGGGGCAGGCGGCTATGGCTACACCTTC. It yields the protein CASSLGAGGYGYTF.

This rearrangement joins TRBV5-1 to TRBJ2-1; no firm D call. With 2 bases removed from V and 2 bases from J, the gap between germline ends came to 11 bases. This CDR3 contains 15 residues. Germline CDR1 is SGHRS and CDR2 is YFSETQ. CDR3 nucleotides: TGCGCCAGCAGCTTCGAGACCATCGCCTACAATGAGCAGTTCTTC. Its translation is CASSFETIAYNEQFF.